These 17 T cell receptor beta chains were sequenced from one sample in a study of relationships among human T cell subsets. Semiquantitative ARM-PCR amplified T cell receptor alpha and beta CDR3 regions from mRNA. Exponential amplification used communal superprimers after tagged nested gene-specific primers in ARM-PCR. A single record per CDR3 protein comes from TCRdb applying MiXCR to the multiplex PCR reads. The sample holds roughly 7,400 distinct CDR3 sequences; approximately 70% are singletons and the top ten take roughly 52%. Anti-CD45RA microbeads isolated naive and transitional T cells from pooled CD4+ and CD8+ cells. The sample was naive and transitional (CD45RA+) T cells sorted from blood. The receptors derive from a man aged 35 to 55 in good health.

A note on this clonotype: A junction end diverges from the germline sequence, so it may reflect a read error. The chain links TRBV11-2 to TRBJ2-3; no reliable D call. This CDR3 is 13 amino acids long. Germline assignment: CDR1 SGHAT and CDR2 FQNNGV. In DNA form, the CDR3 reads TGCGCCAGCAGCCCATCGTCGACGGGTACGCAGTATTTT. Protein sequence: CASSPSSTGTQYF.

The J gene is TRBJ2-7, the V gene TRBV24-1; 8 bases are a match to TRBD1. The CDR3 has 14 residues. Germline assignment: CDR1 KGHDR and CDR2 SFDVKD. V dropped 10 bases and J dropped 1; count of bases not matched to a gene: 8. Here the CDR3 DNA reads TGTGCCACTGAGGCCGGGACAGGATCCTACGAGCAGTACTTC. Encoded protein: CATEAGTGSYEQYF.

The genes are TRBV20-1 and TRBJ2-2; D might be TRBD1 (6 bases). Germline-derived CDR1 and CDR2 are DFQATT and SNEGSKA (reference sequence). This CDR3 comprises 14 residues. V dropped 1 base and J dropped 7 bases, with 13 bases sitting between them. CDR3: CSARGAGDYGELFF. CDR3 coding DNA: TGCAGTGCTAGAGGGGCAGGGGATTACGGGGAGCTGTTTTTT.

This clonotype was detected once. The chain links TRBV11-2 to TRBJ2-7; the D gene could be TRBD1 or TRBD2 (5 bases each). The CDR3 loop spans 13 amino acids. Trimming cost V 6 bases and J 2 bases, with 11 bases left between them. CDR1 is SGHAT, CDR2 FQNNGV, per germline. The CDR3 region is CASSLGPTYEQYF. The CDR3 region has the DNA TGTGCCAGCAGTCTGGGACCAACCTACGAGCAGTACTTC.

In this sample, this clonotype turned up once. The chain employs TRBV7-2 and TRBJ2-3, with TRBD1 matching 10 bases. V trimming: 5 bases; J trimming: 8 bases; junction bases outside the gene matches: 10. Germline CDR1 reads SGHTA; CDR2 reads FQGNSA. CDR3 length: 15 residues. The CDR3 sequence: CASSLRQGASTTQYF. The CDR3 coding sequence is TGTGCCAGCAGCCTTAGACAGGGGGCAAGTACTACGCAGTATTTT.

The genes are TRBV12-3 or TRBV12-4 and TRBJ2-1; D perhaps matches TRBD1 (7 bases). The CDR3 contains 15 residues. The V end lost 8 bases, the J end lost 6 bases, and 20 bases lay between the germline ends. CDR3 DNA sequence: TGTGCCAGCGAGGAGGGGGCGGGGCCCCCCAATGAGCAGTTCTTC. This translates into CASEEGAGPPNEQFF.

The chain recombines TRBV7-9 with TRBJ2-2; D uncertain. Trimming stripped 9 bases from V and 4 bases from J, with 12 bases between. This CDR3 contains 13 residues. The V gene's germline CDR1 is SEHNR and CDR2 FQNEAQ (reference sequence). CDR3 residues: CASKPYPTGELFF. DNA of the CDR3: TGTGCCAGTAAACCATACCCCACCGGGGAGCTGTTTTTT.

The rearrangement links TRBV20-1 to TRBJ2-7; TRBD2 matches at 7 bases. Germline V gives CDR1 DFQATT, CDR2 SNEGSKA (reference sequence). Trimming at V came to 7 bases and at J to 2 bases, leaving 5 bases not matched to a gene. The CDR3 runs 12 residues. This CDR3 is CSGSLAAYEQYF. The DNA for the CDR3 is TGCAGTGGGAGTCTAGCGGCCTACGAGCAGTACTTC.

The chain employs TRBV11-2 and TRBJ2-7; D is unclear. The germline V gene encodes CDR1 SGHAT and CDR2 FQNNGV. CDR3 length: 14 residues. The V end was cut by 2 bases, the J end by 3 bases, with 11 bases between. The CDR3 bases are TGTGCCAGCAGCTTAATTAACGGTTTCTACGAGCAGTACTTC. Translated: CASSLINGFYEQYF.

J is TRBJ2-1 and V is TRBV19; 10 positions match TRBD2. Germline CDR1 reads LNHDA; CDR2 reads SQIVND (reference sequence). The CDR3 sequence is 15 residues long. V lost 7 bases and J lost 7; bases outside the gene matches: 10. DNA of the CDR3: TGTGCCAGTACCCAGGCTAGCGGGAGAAATAATGAGCAGTTCTTC. As protein: CASTQASGRNNEQFF.

This clonotype has just one count. The chain couples TRBV6-5 to TRBJ2-3, with D tentatively TRBD2 (6 bases). Germline V gene sequence: CDR1 MNHEY, CDR2 SVGAGI. The V gene lost 0 bases and the J gene lost 0 bases, with 10 bases spanning the gap. The CDR3 spans 16 residues. Here the CDR3 reads CASSYSTGVSTDTQYF. DNA for the CDR3: TGTGCCAGCAGTTACTCGACGGGAGTCAGCACAGATACGCAGTATTTT.

J is TRBJ2-1 and V is TRBV2; 12 bases are a match to TRBD2. CDR1 is SNHLY, CDR2 FYNNEI, per germline. The CDR3 is made up of 16 amino acids. V gave up 2 bases and J gave up 5 bases; unmatched junction bases: 4. This chain's CDR3 is CASSEFGLAGNNEQFF. CDR3 nucleotides: TGTGCCAGCAGTGAATTTGGACTAGCGGGGAACAATGAGCAGTTCTTC.

The rearrangement uses TRBV5-1 and TRBJ2-3, with 7 bases matching TRBD2. Germline V gene data show CDR1 as SGHRS and CDR2 as YFSETQ. The V and J ends lost 0 bases and 3 bases, in that order; junction bases with no gene match: 1. This CDR3 is 14 amino acids long. The CDR3 region is CASSLASGTDTQYF. As DNA, the CDR3 is TGCGCCAGCAGCTTGGCTAGCGGAACAGATACGCAGTATTTT.

CDR3 residues: CASSKRDEQFF. CDR3 bases: TGTGCCAGCAGTAAGAGGGATGAGCAGTTCTTC. This chain links TRBV25-1 with TRBJ2-1; maybe TRBD2 (5 bases). This CDR3 is built from 11 residues. Per germline, CDR1 MGHDK and CDR2 SYGVNS. Trimming cost V 5 bases and J 8 bases, with 7 bases left between them.

The chain employs TRBV5-1 and TRBJ2-7; D possibly matches TRBD1 or TRBD2 (5 bases each). The CDR3 sequence is 14 residues long. CDR1 and CDR2 from the germline V gene are SGHRS and YFSETQ. Trimming took off 4 bases at V and 0 bases at J, with 11 bases between the two ends. This CDR3 reads CASSRDRISYEQYF. CDR3 bases: TGCGCCAGCAGCCGGGACCGCATCTCCTACGAGCAGTACTTC. The variable domain in full, completed from reference TRBV5-1 and TRBJ2-7, reads KAGVTQTPRYLIKTRGQQVTLSCSPISGHRSVSWYQQTPGQGLQFLFEYFSETQRNKGNFPGRFSGRQFSNSRSEMNVSTLELGDSALYLCASSRDRISYEQYFGPGTRLTVT.

This rearrangement joins TRBV29-1 to TRBJ2-7; D not certain. The CDR3 contains 11 residues. Germline V gene sequence: CDR1 SQVTM, CDR2 ANQGSEA. Trimming left V 6 bases short and J 2 bases short, with 8 bases between. The CDR3 DNA sequence: TGCAGCGTGCTTAGTGCCTACGAGCAGTACTTC. Its protein product is CSVLSAYEQYF.

This clonotype was observed a handful of times. The rearrangement joins TRBV7-3 to TRBJ2-3, with 12 bases lining up with TRBD2. The CDR3 loop spans 17 amino acids. V dropped 1 base and J dropped 0; count of bases not matched to a gene: 2. Per the germline V gene, CDR1 is SGHTA and CDR2 is FQGTGA. The CDR3 sequence: CASSLRGTSGSTDTQYF. In DNA form, the CDR3 reads TGTGCCAGCAGCTTAAGGGGGACTAGCGGGAGCACAGATACGCAGTATTTT.